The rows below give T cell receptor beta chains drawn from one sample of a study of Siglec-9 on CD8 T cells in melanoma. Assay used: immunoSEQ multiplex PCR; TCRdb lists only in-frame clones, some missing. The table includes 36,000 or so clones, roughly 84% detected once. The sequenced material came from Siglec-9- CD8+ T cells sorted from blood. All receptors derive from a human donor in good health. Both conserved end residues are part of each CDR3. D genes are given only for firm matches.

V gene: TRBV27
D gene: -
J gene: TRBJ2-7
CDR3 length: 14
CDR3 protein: CASSLGQSSYEQYF
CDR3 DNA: TGTGCCAGCAGTTTAGGACAGAGCTCCTACGAGCAGTACTTC

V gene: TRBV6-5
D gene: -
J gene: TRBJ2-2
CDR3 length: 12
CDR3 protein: CASIGVTGELFF
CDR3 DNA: TGTGCCAGCATCGGGGTGACCGGGGAGCTGTTTTTT

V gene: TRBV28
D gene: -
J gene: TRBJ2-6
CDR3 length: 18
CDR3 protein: CASSLGAIDPSGANVLTF
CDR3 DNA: TGTGCCAGCAGTTTGGGCGCAATCGACCCATCTGGGGCCAACGTCCTGACTTTC

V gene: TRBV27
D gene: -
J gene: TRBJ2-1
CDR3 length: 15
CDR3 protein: CASSQADSSYNEQFF
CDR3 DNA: TGTGCCAGCAGCCAGGCGGACTCTTCCTACAATGAGCAGTTCTTC

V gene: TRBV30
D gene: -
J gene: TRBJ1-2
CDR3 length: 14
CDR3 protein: CAWSFSGTLYGYTF
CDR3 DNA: TGTGCCTGGAGTTTCTCCGGGACGCTTTATGGCTACACCTTC

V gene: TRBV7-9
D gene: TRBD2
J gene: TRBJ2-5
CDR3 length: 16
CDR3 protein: CASSSLTSGDQETQYF
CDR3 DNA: TGTGCCAGCAGCTCTTTGACTAGCGGGGATCAAGAGACCCAGTACTTC

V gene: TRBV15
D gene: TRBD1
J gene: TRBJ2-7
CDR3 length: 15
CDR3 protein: CATSRAGTALYEQYF
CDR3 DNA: TGTGCCACCAGCAGAGCCGGGACAGCATTATACGAGCAGTACTTC

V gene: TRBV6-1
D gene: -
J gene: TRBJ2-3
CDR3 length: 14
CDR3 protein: CASSGTAEGDTQYF
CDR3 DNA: TGTGCCAGCAGCGGGACAGCGGAGGGGGATACGCAGTATTTT

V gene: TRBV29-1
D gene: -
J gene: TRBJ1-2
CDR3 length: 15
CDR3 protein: CSVVVVGGIADGYTF
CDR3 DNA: TGCAGCGTAGTTGTTGTTGGGGGAATCGCGGATGGCTACACCTTC

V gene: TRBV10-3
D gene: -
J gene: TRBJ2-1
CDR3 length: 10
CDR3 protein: CAIGRGEQFF
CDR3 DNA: TGTGCCATCGGGCGGGGTGAGCAGTTCTTC

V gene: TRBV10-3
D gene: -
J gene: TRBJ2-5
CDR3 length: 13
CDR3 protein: CAIRPPAEETQYF
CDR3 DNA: TGTGCCATCAGGCCCCCGGCGGAGGAGACCCAGTACTTC

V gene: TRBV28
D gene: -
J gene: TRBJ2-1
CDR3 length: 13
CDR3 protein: CASSLTDYNEQFF
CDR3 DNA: TGTGCCAGCAGTTTGACAGATTACAATGAGCAGTTCTTC

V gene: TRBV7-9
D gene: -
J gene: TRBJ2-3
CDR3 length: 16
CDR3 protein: CASSLAQTLSTDTQYF
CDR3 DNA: TGTGCCAGCAGCTTAGCGCAGACCCTGTCGACAGATACGCAGTATTTT

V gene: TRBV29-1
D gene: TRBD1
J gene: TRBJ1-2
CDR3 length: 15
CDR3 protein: CSVIAGTDANYGYTF
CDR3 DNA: TGCAGCGTTATCGCCGGGACAGATGCAAACTATGGCTACACCTTC

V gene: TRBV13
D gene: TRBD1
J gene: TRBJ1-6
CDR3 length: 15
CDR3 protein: CASSLGQGYNSPLHF
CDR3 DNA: TGTGCCAGCAGCTTAGGACAGGGGTATAATTCACCCCTCCACTTT

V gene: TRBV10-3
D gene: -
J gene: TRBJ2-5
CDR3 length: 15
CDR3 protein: CAISETGEFQETQYF
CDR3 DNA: TGTGCCATCAGTGAAACGGGGGAATTCCAAGAGACCCAGTACTTC